One sample yielded the 16 T cell receptor beta chains listed below, sequenced in a study of PD-1 blockade in classical Hodgkin lymphoma. Data came from immunoSEQ multiplex PCR; TCRdb stores just in-frame clones and leaves some out. The sample holds roughly 40,000 clones, 66% seen once. Time point given: cycle 4 day 1 (C4D1), after more than 5 weeks of nivolumab. Relapse after autologous stem cell transplantation occurred in every patient, and brentuximab vedotin exposure varied. Sequencing was performed on peripheral blood mononuclear cells (PBMCs), taken before the fourth cycle of nivolumab. The receptor source for this set is a human donor with classical Hodgkin lymphoma.

The CDR3 DNA follows: TGCGCCAGCAGACCGGGACAGGGTTCTAACTATGGCTACACCTTC. It yields the protein CASRPGQGSNYGYTF. The chain uses TRBV4-3 and TRBJ1-2; 9 bases are shared with TRBD1. Germline-derived CDR1 and CDR2 are LGHNA and YSLEER. The V gene end was trimmed by 6 bases and the J gene end by 0 bases; junction bases not matched to a gene: 5. The CDR3 runs to 15 residues.

This chain joins TRBV19 and TRBJ1-5; D uncertain. V lost 7 bases to trimming and J lost 2 bases, with 18 bases between them. This CDR3 spans 16 amino acids. Germline V gives CDR1 LNHDA, CDR2 SQIVND (reference sequence). This CDR3 is CASIYSSAFGNQPQHF. CDR3 bases: TGTGCCAGTATTTATTCGAGCGCTTTTGGCAATCAGCCCCAGCATTTT.

The genes are TRBV5-3 and TRBJ1-5, with D perhaps matching TRBD1 (6 bases). TRBV5-3 belongs to the ORF category, with a function that is uncertain. V lost 4 bases and J lost 5, with 19 bases in between. This CDR3 comprises 16 residues. CDR3 protein: CARSVPGTTLYQPQHF. The CDR3 DNA reads TGTGCCAGAAGCGTCCCTGGGACAACCCTTTATCAGCCCCAGCATTTT.

The V and J genes are TRBV6-5 and TRBJ1-1; possible D gene TRBD1, 6 bases. This CDR3 is built from 11 residues. Germline lookup yields CDR1 MNHEY and CDR2 SVGAGI. Trimming took off 6 bases at V and 8 bases at J, with 10 bases between the two ends. The CDR3 region is CASRGAGEAFF. The CDR3 DNA follows: TGTGCCAGCAGGGGGGCCGGCGAAGCTTTCTTT.

J is TRBJ1-5 and V is TRBV5-1; D perhaps matches TRBD1 (5 bases). Germline-derived CDR1 and CDR2 are SGHRS and YFSETQ. The V gene lost 0 bases and the J gene lost 1 base, with 8 bases spanning the gap. This CDR3 region has 15 residues. The CDR3 bases are TGCGCCAGCAGCTTGGAGGGGCACAGCAATCAGCCCCAGCATTTT. Its translation: CASSLEGHSNQPQHF.

V gene TRBV5-5 combines with J gene TRBJ2-7, with 7 bases fitting TRBD1. Germline V CDR1 and CDR2: SGHKS, YYEKEE (reference sequence). V gave up 3 bases and J gave up 2 bases; unmatched junction bases: 8. The CDR3 is 15 residues long. In DNA, the CDR3 is TGTGCCAGCAGCTCCGGGACAGCGATAGCCTACGAGCAGTACTTC. Translated: CASSSGTAIAYEQYF.

This clone was recorded once. This rearrangement joins TRBV6-5 to TRBJ2-7; tentatively, D is TRBD2 (5 bases). Trimming removed 1 base at V and 6 bases at J, with 16 bases between. Germline CDR1 and CDR2: MNHEY and SVGAGI. The CDR3 has 15 amino acids. Here the CDR3 reads CASSYLGLLGSEQYF. DNA for the CDR3: TGTGCCAGCAGTTACTTGGGCCTTTTGGGGAGCGAGCAGTACTTC.

J is TRBJ2-3 and V is TRBV7-6; 8 nucleotides line up with TRBD2. This CDR3 contains 17 residues. Per the germline V gene, CDR1 is SGHVS and CDR2 is FNYEAQ. V shed 1 base and J 2 bases; nucleotides not matched to a gene: 8. The DNA for the CDR3 is TGTGCCAGCAGCTTAGGCCGGGGGGGGCAGATCACAGATACGCAGTATTTT. It yields the protein CASSLGRGGQITDTQYF.

This clone was observed a few times. The rearrangement uses TRBV5-6 and TRBJ2-1; tentative D call: TRBD1 (6 bases). CDR1 and CDR2 (germline): SGHDT, YYEEEE. V dropped 4 bases and J dropped 1 base, with 9 bases sitting between them. The CDR3 loop spans 14 amino acids. For the CDR3, the DNA is TGTGCCAGCAGCCTACAGGGTTCCTACAATGAGCAGTTCTTC. Translated, it gives CASSLQGSYNEQFF.

The chain joins TRBV16 to TRBJ2-1; no clear D gene. Germline values: CDR1 KGHSY, CDR2 FQNENV. The length of the CDR3 is 15 residues. Trimming left V 4 bases short and J 1 base short, with 11 bases between. In nucleotides, the CDR3 is TGTGCCAGCAGCCGCGACGGGTTATCCTACAATGAGCAGTTCTTC. Translation gives CASSRDGLSYNEQFF.

The V call is TRBV2, the J call TRBJ2-3, with 7 bases lining up with TRBD1. J lost 3 bases, V lost 5 bases, and 5 bases had no gene match. The CDR3 has 14 residues. Germline-derived CDR1 and CDR2 are SNHLY and FYNNEI. This CDR3 reads CASSYDRVTDTQYF. The CDR3 DNA follows: TGTGCCAGCAGTTACGACAGGGTAACAGATACGCAGTATTTT.

This clone was seen once. V and J are TRBV6-6 and TRBJ1-3; D is unclear. Trimming removed 7 bases from V and 3 bases from J, with 7 bases in between. The germline V gene has CDR1 MNHNY and CDR2 SVGAGI (reference sequence). The CDR3 consists of 12 residues. DNA for the CDR3: TGTGCCAGCATAGGCTTTGGAAACACCATATATTTT. Amino acid sequence: CASIGFGNTIYF.

The V and J genes are TRBV6-5 and TRBJ1-6, with no clear D. V was clipped by 6 bases and J by 7 bases, with 10 bases between them. The CDR3 totals 13 residues. CDR1 MNHEY and CDR2 SVGAGI come from the germline V gene. DNA for the CDR3: TGTGCCAGCAGGCCCGGACGGAATTCACCCCTCCACTTT. Encoded protein: CASRPGRNSPLHF.

This clone was seen repeatedly, ten times or more. CDR3 nucleotides: TGTGCCACCAGCAGTGCACAAGGGTATAGCAATCAGCCCCAGCATTTT. Its translation is CATSSAQGYSNQPQHF. The chain links TRBV15 to TRBJ1-5; D uncertain. The CDR3 loop spans 16 amino acids. The germline gives CDR1 LNHNV, CDR2 YYDKDF (reference sequence). V was shortened by 3 bases and J by 0 bases, with 12 bases between the two germline ends. The whole variable domain, remainder taken from reference TRBV15 and TRBJ1-5, is DAMVIQNPRYQVTQFGKPVTLSCSQTLNHNVMYWYQQKSSQAPKLLFHYYDKDFNNEADTPDNFQSRRPNTSFCFLDIRSPGLGDTAMYLCATSSAQGYSNQPQHFGDGTRLSIL.

The V call is TRBV10-3, the J call TRBJ2-7, with 11 bases lining up with TRBD1. The CDR3 loop spans 14 amino acids. Germline V gene lookup returns CDR1 ENHRY and CDR2 SYGVKD. After removal of 6 bases from V and 6 bases from J, the junction contained 7 bases not matched to a gene. The CDR3 region has the DNA TGTGCCATCAGATCGGACAGGGGGCAATTCGAGCAGTACTTC. This translates into CAIRSDRGQFEQYF.

This rearrangement joins TRBV9 to TRBJ1-4; D might be TRBD1 (5 bases). The CDR3 extends over 15 amino acids. Trimming shortened V by 4 bases and J by 10 bases, and 20 bases separated the two germline ends. Germline V gene sequence: CDR1 SGDLS, CDR2 YYNGEE. The chain's CDR3 is CASSSGRPMNGKLFF. The CDR3, as DNA: TGTGCCAGCAGCTCGGGACGGCCAATGAACGGAAAACTGTTTTTT.